The 27 T cell receptor beta chains listed next were all sequenced from one sample in a study of blood T cells in healthy people across ages. The second PCR ran roughly 6 to 11 cycles with a sample-barcoded 5' primer and J-beta primers. One entry per CDR3 protein, called by TCRdb with MiXCR from the 5' RACE reads. The sample has just over 800,000 distinct CDR3 sequences, approximately 65% seen once. The sequencing sample was made of blood. Receptors were obtained from a man younger than 45 in good health.

This clonotype was recorded a few times. This rearrangement joins TRBV30 to TRBJ2-7; 8 bases are a match to TRBD1. Trimming at V came to 2 bases and at J to 6 bases, leaving 9 bases not matched to a gene. Germline values: CDR1 GTSNPN, CDR2 SVGIG (reference sequence). This CDR3 contains 14 residues. The CDR3 DNA is TGTGCCTGGAGTCCAGGGGGCGAGCGTCCCGAGCAGTACTTC. Translated: CAWSPGGERPEQYF.

The genes are TRBV4-2 and TRBJ1-4, with D unclear. The V end was cut by 1 base, the J end by 1 base, with 4 bases between. The CDR3 has 14 residues. The germline V gene has CDR1 LGHNA and CDR2 YNFKEQ. The DNA for the CDR3 is TGTGCCAGCAGCCAAGGAAGAACTAATGAAAAACTGTTTTTT. Its translation is CASSQGRTNEKLFF.

As to this clonotype: One junction end disagrees with the germline gene, perhaps due to a read error. The chain employs TRBV7-2 and TRBJ2-7, with D possibly matching TRBD2 (6 bases). Germline V CDR1 and CDR2: SGHTA, FQGNSA. The CDR3 has 18 amino acids. The CDR3 loop is CASSSQRLAGRSSYGQYF. DNA for the CDR3: TGTGCCAGCAGCTCCCAACGACTTGCGGGAAGAAGCTCCTACGGGCAGTACTTC.

This clonotype has more than one count but fewer than ten. The chain couples TRBV2 to TRBJ1-5; D not certain. The germline CDR1 and CDR2 sequences are SNHLY and FYNNEI. This CDR3 is 13 amino acids long. Trimming took 6 bases from V and 0 from J, leaving 6 bases between them. DNA for the CDR3: TGTGCCAGCAGACAGAATAGCAATCAGCCCCAGCATTTT. As protein: CASRQNSNQPQHF.

The chain is built from TRBV29-1 and TRBJ2-3, with D unclear. The length of the CDR3 is 12 residues. CDR1 is SQVTM, CDR2 ANQGSEA, per germline. Trimming pared 4 bases from V and 5 bases from J, leaving 10 bases between. The chain's CDR3 is CSVVQIGDTQYF. The CDR3 coding sequence is TGCAGCGTTGTTCAGATTGGAGATACGCAGTATTTT.

This clonotype was counted a few times. The chain has TRBV3-1 and TRBJ2-3; 11 nucleotides match TRBD2. The CDR3 contains 13 residues. Germline CDR1 LGHDT, CDR2 YNNKEL (reference sequence). The V gene end was trimmed by 6 bases and the J gene end by 8 bases; junction bases not matched to a gene: 4. CDR3 residues: CASSSGGAGTQYF. The CDR3 coding sequence is TGTGCCAGCAGTAGCGGGGGGGCCGGTACGCAGTATTTT.

The rearrangement links TRBV15 to TRBJ2-5; TRBD1 matches 7 bases. The J call may be incorrect, as the DNA end agrees better with TRBJ2-7. Germline values: CDR1 LNHNV, CDR2 YYDKDF (reference sequence). The CDR3 consists of 17 residues. The CDR3 DNA reads TGTGCCACCAGCGGACACCGTACCACAGGGGTGGACTACGAGCAGTACTTC. Its translation: CATSGHRTTGVDYEQYF.

The chain employs TRBV4-2 and TRBJ2-7, with D perhaps TRBD2 (6 bases). Trimming shortened V by 2 bases and J by 4 bases, and 12 bases separated the two germline ends. Germline CDR1 reads LGHNA; CDR2 reads YNFKEQ. The CDR3 is 14 amino acids. The CDR3 DNA follows: TGTGCCAGCAGCCAACGGCGGGGTAGGTACGAGCAGTACTTC. Translation: CASSQRRGRYEQYF.

This clonotype came up a few times. The chain carries TRBV7-2 and TRBJ2-7; possibly TRBD2 for D (5 bases). V gave up 2 bases and J gave up 4 bases, with 18 bases separating them. CDR1 SGHTA and CDR2 FQGNSA come from the germline V gene. The CDR3 has 16 amino acids. CDR3 loop: CASSLHPQLGGYEQYF. The CDR3 nucleotides are TGTGCCAGCAGCTTACATCCCCAGCTGGGCGGGTACGAGCAGTACTTC.

This clonotype was observed at least ten times. The chain employs TRBV7-2 and TRBJ2-3; 7 bases match TRBD2. The V segment lost 2 bases and the J segment 2 bases; nucleotides outside the gene matches: 7. The CDR3 contains 16 residues. CDR1 and CDR2 (germline): SGHTA, FQGNSA. The CDR3 DNA follows: TGTGCCAGCAGCTTACTGCGGGGGAGTAACACAGATACGCAGTATTTT. Translating gives CASSLLRGSNTDTQYF.

The table lists this clonotype with a count of one. The chain links TRBV7-2 to TRBJ1-6; D unclear. CDR3 length: 17 amino acids. Germline assignment: CDR1 SGHTA and CDR2 FQGNSA. The ends were cut back, 5 bases at V and 5 bases at J, with 19 bases in the middle. The CDR3 loop reads CASSPQRTSPHNSPLHF. CDR3 nucleotide sequence: TGTGCCAGCAGCCCACAACGGACGTCGCCCCATAATTCACCCCTCCACTTT.

In its sample, this clonotype was seen a few times. V is TRBV4-3 and J is TRBJ2-2, with D tentatively TRBD2 (7 bases). V shed 0 bases and J shed 0 bases, with 11 bases lying between them. This CDR3 contains 17 residues. Looked up from germline, CDR1 is LGHNA and CDR2 is YSLEER. The CDR3 bases are TGCGCCAGCAGCCAAGATCCCGGGGGGCCGAACACCGGGGAGCTGTTTTTT. Its protein is CASSQDPGGPNTGELFF.

The rearrangement uses TRBV6-2 or TRBV6-3 and TRBJ2-7; 7 bases fit TRBD1. The trim removed 5 bases at V and 0 bases at J, leaving 10 bases unmatched. This CDR3 comprises 16 residues. In germline, CDR1 is MNHEY, CDR2 SVGEGT. The CDR3 region has the DNA TGTGCCAGCAGTGATGAACAGGGGCATAGCTCCTACGAGCAGTACTTC. Its protein product is CASSDEQGHSSYEQYF.

V gene TRBV7-9 combines with J gene TRBJ2-1, with TRBD2 identical over 9 bases. The germline gives CDR1 SEHNR, CDR2 FQNEAQ (reference sequence). The CDR3 sequence is 16 residues long. The V gene end was trimmed by 1 base and the J gene end by 6 bases; junction bases not matched to a gene: 7. The CDR3 here is CASSLGPAGGSNEQFF. CDR3 DNA: TGTGCCAGCAGCTTAGGCCCAGCGGGGGGCTCCAATGAGCAGTTCTTC.

CDR3 residues: CSARDSFTRSYEQYF. The CDR3 DNA reads TGCAGTGCTAGAGATTCCTTTACTAGAAGCTACGAGCAGTACTTC. The genes are TRBV20-1 and TRBJ2-4; tentative D call: TRBD2 (5 bases). The DNA end lines up better with TRBJ2-7; the J call may be wrong. The CDR3 loop spans 15 amino acids. CDR1 DFQATT and CDR2 SNEGSKA come from the germline V gene (reference sequence).

This clonotype appeared once. This sequence joins TRBV4-2 and TRBJ1-2; D is possibly TRBD1 (6 bases). This CDR3 is built from 16 residues. The V gene lost 2 bases and the J gene lost 8 bases, with 21 bases spanning the gap. Germline V gene data show CDR1 as LGHNA and CDR2 as YNFKEQ. CDR3 sequence (DNA): TGTGCCAGCAGCCAACGAAACCGGGACACCTTCGGGGGCTACACCTTC. Encoded protein: CASSQRNRDTFGGYTF.

The chain has TRBV7-3 and TRBJ1-2, with D hard to call. Between the trimmed V and J ends, which lost 4 bases and 4 bases, there was a span of 10 bases. CDR3 size: 13 residues. The germline gives CDR1 SGHTA, CDR2 FQGTGA. The CDR3 coding sequence is TGTGCCAGCAGCTACCGTAACAGCTATGGCTACACCTTC. Protein product: CASSYRNSYGYTF.

V and J are TRBV21-1 and TRBJ2-1; the D call TRBD1 from the table was never checked on the DNA. TRBV21-1 is shown as a pseudogene. The CDR3 contains 15 residues. The DNA for the CDR3 is TGTGCCAGCAGCAAGGGGACAGGGGCCGGCGATGAGCAGTTCTTC. Protein: CASSKGTGAGDEQFF.

The gene calls are TRBV12-3 or TRBV12-4 and TRBJ1-2, with 8 nucleotides matching TRBD1. CDR3 size: 14 residues. The trim removed 4 bases at V and 5 bases at J, leaving 6 bases unmatched. The CDR3 region has the DNA TGTGCCAGCAGTTGGCAACAGGGGGGTTATGGCTACACCTTC. It translates to CASSWQQGGYGYTF.

The rearrangement links TRBV5-1 to TRBJ2-3, with D possibly called TRBD1 or TRBD2 (5 bases each). The CDR3 spans 14 residues. Germline CDR1 SGHRS, CDR2 YFSETQ. Trimming shortened V by 5 bases and J by 0 bases, and 10 bases separated the two germline ends. CDR3 DNA sequence: TGCGCCAGCAGTCTCGGGACCAGCACAGATACGCAGTATTTT. It codes for CASSLGTSTDTQYF.

CDR3 sequence reads: CASSLDGRYSNQPQHF. The CDR3 DNA sequence: TGCGCCAGCAGCTTGGACGGACGATACAGCAATCAGCCCCAGCATTTT. The genes are TRBV5-1 and TRBJ1-5; D is unclear. Germline CDR1 SGHRS, CDR2 YFSETQ. V was pared by 0 bases and J by 1 base, with 11 bases between. The CDR3 length is 16 residues.

A single count supports this clonotype. The chain links TRBV7-3 to TRBJ2-7; 9 bases match TRBD2. V was pared by 5 bases and J by 4 bases, with 6 bases of the junction left unmatched. In germline, CDR1 is SGHTA, CDR2 FQGTGA. CDR3 size: 14 residues. In DNA, the CDR3 is TGTGCCAGCAGCCGCGGGGGGGCGGAATACGAGCAGTACTTC. Encoded protein: CASSRGGAEYEQYF.

The chain combines TRBV7-2 with TRBJ2-5, with 9 nucleotides matching TRBD2. Germline assignment: CDR1 SGHTA and CDR2 FQGNSA. V dropped 5 bases and J dropped 3; count of bases not matched to a gene: 13. This CDR3 comprises 17 residues. CDR3 protein: CASSPGTSKIFEETQYF. The CDR3 region has the DNA TGTGCCAGCAGCCCCGGGACTAGCAAGATATTCGAAGAGACCCAGTACTTC.

This clonotype has ten or more counts. V gene TRBV20-1 combines with J gene TRBJ2-5, with D hard to call. The CDR3 extends over 11 amino acids. Between the trimmed V and J ends, which lost 0 bases and 1 base, there was a span of 0 bases. The germline gives CDR1 DFQATT, CDR2 SNEGSKA (reference sequence). This CDR3 reads CSARDQETQYF. CDR3 bases: TGCAGTGCTAGAGACCAAGAGACCCAGTACTTC.

This chain uses TRBV29-1 with TRBJ1-2; possible D gene TRBD1, 5 bases. V lost 1 base to trimming and J lost 4 bases, with 7 bases between them. The germline V gene encodes CDR1 SQVTM and CDR2 ANQGSEA. The CDR3 loop spans 12 amino acids. DNA of the CDR3: TGCAGCGTTGAAGTGGACACCTATGGCTACACCTTC. Amino acid sequence: CSVEVDTYGYTF.

The V gene is TRBV18, the J gene TRBJ2-5; D unclear. Per the germline V gene, CDR1 is KGHSH and CDR2 is LQKENI. V was shortened by 0 bases and J by 3 bases, with 11 bases between the two germline ends. CDR3 length: 15 amino acids. For the CDR3, the DNA is TGTGCCAGCTCACCACCCGGACGGTACGAAGAGACCCAGTACTTC. It yields the protein CASSPPGRYEETQYF.

This clonotype showed up just once. The chain employs TRBV21-1 and TRBJ2-4; no DNA check was done on the table's D call, TRBD1. TRBV21-1 has pseudogene status. This CDR3 contains 15 residues. CDR3 coding DNA: TGTGCCAGCAGCAAAGCGGGGGGGCTCAAAAACATTCAGTACTTC. Its protein is CASSKAGGLKNIQYF.